What follows are 8 T cell receptor beta chains derived from one specimen sequenced in a study of T cells in Graves' hyperthyroidism and ophthalmopathy. Amplification of TCR beta CDR3 regions was performed using RNA transcripts as template. The HTBI primer set served for first-round RT-PCR of the TCR CDR3. TCRdb reprocessed the multiplex PCR reads with MiXCR, giving one entry per CDR3 protein. The table records 300,000 to 450,000 distinct CDR3 sequences, roughly 13% of them present only once. Sequencing was performed on blood. The receptors here all came from an older woman with Graves' hyperthyroidism.

With respect to this clonotype: A much larger clone sits a single nucleotide away, making a read error possible. CDR3 nucleotide sequence: TGCAGTGCCACGTCCATGGCCTGGCAGGAGGGGCTAGGGGACTACAATGAGCAGTTCTTC. It encodes CSATSMAWQEGLGDYNEQFF. V and J are TRBV20-1 and TRBJ2-1; D is perhaps TRBD2 (6 bases). Germline V gene lookup returns CDR1 DFQATT and CDR2 SNEGSKA (reference sequence). Trimming cost V 6 bases and J 3 bases, with 33 bases left between them. This CDR3 has 20 amino acids.

This clonotype occurred many times. The chain has TRBV11-3 and TRBJ2-7, with a possible D match to TRBD1 (6 bases). The CDR3 has 13 residues. The germline V gene encodes CDR1 SGHNT and CDR2 YENEEA. The V end was cut by 5 bases, the J end by 2 bases, with 10 bases between. CDR3 in amino acids: CASSRDTTYEQYF. The CDR3 nucleotides read TGTGCCAGCAGCCGGGACACCACCTACGAGCAGTACTTC.

This clonotype was observed at least ten times. The chain combines TRBV20-1 with TRBJ1-3; possible D gene TRBD1, 6 bases. The CDR3 consists of 13 residues. Germline CDR1 is DFQATT and CDR2 is SNEGSKA (reference sequence). V lost 5 bases and J lost 4, with 12 bases in between. CDR3 amino acids: CSAFQGQGNTIYF. CDR3 coding DNA: TGCAGTGCTTTCCAGGGGCAGGGAAACACCATATATTTT.

This clonotype was counted at least ten times. This chain joins TRBV18 and TRBJ2-1, with 10 bases lining up with TRBD2. The CDR3 has 16 amino acids. Germline CDR1 and CDR2: KGHSH and LQKENI. The ends lost 0 bases at V and 9 bases at J; junction bases unmatched: 8. This CDR3 is CASSPPNLAGASEQFF. CDR3 coding DNA: TGTGCCAGCTCACCACCGAACCTAGCGGGAGCGAGTGAGCAGTTCTTC.

This clonotype appeared many times. This sequence joins TRBV11-2 and TRBJ2-1, with D possibly matching TRBD2 (6 bases). There are 16 residues in the CDR3. Germline V gives CDR1 SGHAT, CDR2 FQNNGV. V lost 1 base, J lost 7 bases, and 17 bases lay in between. The CDR3 bases are TGTGCCAGCAGCTTAGGGGTACGGGAGAGCGAAAATGAGCAGTTCTTC. This gives the protein CASSLGVRESENEQFF.

The rearrangement links TRBV20-1 to TRBJ2-7, with 12 bases that match TRBD1. The CDR3 sequence is 14 residues long. V trimming: 0 bases; J trimming: 6 bases; junction bases outside the gene matches: 3. Germline loops: CDR1 DFQATT, CDR2 SNEGSKA (reference sequence). This chain's CDR3 is CSAREGTGGGEQYF. As DNA, the CDR3 is TGCAGTGCTAGAGAAGGGACAGGGGGCGGCGAGCAGTACTTC.

This clonotype was seen ten or more times. This sequence joins TRBV18 and TRBJ2-4; 10 bases agree with TRBD2. With V trimmed by 0 bases and J by 7 bases, 3 bases remained unmatched. Germline V lookup: CDR1 KGHSH, CDR2 LQKENI. The CDR3 is 15 amino acids. The DNA for the CDR3 is TGTGCCAGCTCACCACCGTTTAGCGGGAGGAACATTCAGTACTTC. Protein: CASSPPFSGRNIQYF.

This clonotype was observed a few times. The chain couples TRBV2 to TRBJ1-2; TRBD1 agrees at 9 bases. Trimming at V came to 7 bases and at J to 5 bases, leaving 5 bases not matched to a gene. The germline CDR1 and CDR2 sequences are SNHLY and FYNNEI. The CDR3 spans 13 residues. Here the CDR3 DNA reads TGTGCCAGCAATACAGGGGGCTATTATGGCTACACCTTC. It codes for CASNTGGYYGYTF.